One sample yielded the 10 T cell receptor beta chains listed below, sequenced in a study of blood T cell repertoires in COVID-19. Repertoires were generated with immunoSEQ multiplex PCR, while TCRdb's copy carries only in-frame clones and drops some. The sample gives approximately 340,000 clones, around 88% of which show up once; under 3% is in the top ten. Sequenced: peripheral blood. These receptors were obtained from a man aged 30 to 45 with active or convalescent COVID-19.

V and J are TRBV10-3 and TRBJ1-2; D gene ambiguous. V gave up 3 bases and J gave up 2 bases, with 7 bases separating them. Germline loops: CDR1 ENHRY, CDR2 SYGVKD. CDR3 length equals 13 residues. CDR3 amino acids: CAISERSNYGYTF. The CDR3 DNA follows: TGTGCCATCAGTGAACGGTCCAACTATGGCTACACCTTC.

CDR3 DNA sequence: TGTGCCAGTAGTCCACAGCGGGGCTACGAGCAGTACTTC. It encodes CASSPQRGYEQYF. This rearrangement joins TRBV19 to TRBJ2-7, with TRBD2 matching over 7 bases. V gave up 5 bases and J gave up 3 bases; unmatched junction bases: 4. CDR3 size: 13 residues. Germline CDR1 LNHDA, CDR2 SQIVND (reference sequence).

The chain's CDR3 is CRAGEAFF. The CDR3 coding sequence is TGCAGGGCGGGAGAAGCTTTCTTT. V gene TRBV20-1 combines with J gene TRBJ1-1; no clear D. The germline V gene encodes CDR1 DFQATT and CDR2 SNEGSKA (reference sequence). The CDR3 is 8 residues long.

The rearrangement links TRBV10-2 to TRBJ1-5; D call uncertain. This CDR3 region has 13 residues. V was cut by 9 bases and J by 5 bases, with 14 bases left in between. The germline V gene has CDR1 WSHSY and CDR2 SAAADI. The CDR3 is CASSFGIDQPQHF. CDR3 bases: TGCGCCAGTTCATTCGGGATCGATCAGCCCCAGCATTTT.

J is TRBJ2-3 and V is TRBV6-5; D ambiguous. Germline assignment: CDR1 MNHEY and CDR2 SVGAGI. This CDR3 region has 15 residues. The V gene lost 8 bases and the J gene lost 0 bases, with 15 bases spanning the gap. The CDR3: CASLAWATSTDTQYF. The CDR3 DNA is TGTGCCAGCCTCGCGTGGGCTACTAGCACAGATACGCAGTATTTT.

The genes are TRBV11-3 and TRBJ1-6; D gene unclear. The length of the CDR3 is 13 residues. Germline values: CDR1 SGHNT, CDR2 YENEEA. Deletions cut 2 bases from V and 9 bases from J, with 8 bases between. CDR3 sequence (DNA): TGTGCCAGCAGCTTATTAAGCGGTTCACCCCTCCACTTT. It translates to CASSLLSGSPLHF.

The V and J genes are TRBV11-3 and TRBJ1-3; weak D call: TRBD1 (5 bases). The V and J ends lost 5 bases and 3 bases respectively, with 11 bases between them. Per the germline V gene, CDR1 is SGHNT and CDR2 is YENEEA. The CDR3 extends over 14 amino acids. CDR3 nucleotides: TGTGCCAGCAGCACCTCAGGGCTTGGAAACACCATATATTTT. Protein sequence: CASSTSGLGNTIYF.

This clone was counted between two and nine times. The gene calls are TRBV30 and TRBJ1-2; D call uncertain. The germline gives CDR1 GTSNPN, CDR2 SVGIG (reference sequence). V lost 2 bases and J 7 bases, leaving 20 bases between the germline ends. The CDR3 covers 15 residues. Written as DNA, the CDR3 is TGTGCCTGGAGTTTCCCTAAGGAGGGAGATCCTGGCTACACCTTC. This encodes CAWSFPKEGDPGYTF.

V usage is TRBV6-5 and J usage is TRBJ1-6; D unresolved. V was trimmed by 0 bases and J by 7 bases, leaving 7 bases between them. The germline V gene has CDR1 MNHEY and CDR2 SVGAGI. This CDR3 contains 14 residues. CDR3: CASSYSAANSPLHF. CDR3 in DNA: TGTGCCAGCAGTTACTCAGCTGCCAATTCACCCCTCCACTTT.

V usage is TRBV4-1 and J usage is TRBJ2-6, with 7 positions matching TRBD1. The germline V gene has CDR1 MGHRA and CDR2 YSYEKL. The CDR3 contains 15 residues. V gave up 5 bases and J gave up 0 bases; unmatched junction bases: 1. The CDR3 spells CASSWDSSGANVLTF. The CDR3 DNA reads TGCGCCAGCAGCTGGGACAGCTCTGGGGCCAACGTCCTGACTTTC.